This TCR beta chain emerged from a study of cytomegalovirus exposure and HLA in healthy donors. This clone has just one count. Germline CDR1 and CDR2: MGHRA and YSYEKL. The CDR3 extends over 16 amino acids. V was pared by 0 bases and J by 4 bases, with 16 bases between. Use of 60 Vbeta and 13 Jbeta primers characterized the PCR. Sequencing used immunoSEQ multiplex PCR; TCRdb keeps in-frame clones, though not all of them. Here the sample spans tens of thousands of clones, approximately 81% being singletons. This TCR was sampled from a woman aged 30 to 39 in good health and CMV-seronegative. Material for sequencing was PBMCs. The chain employs TRBV4-1 and TRBJ2-7, with D maybe TRBD2 (6 bases). CDR3 residues: CASSQEGDSGGYEQYF. CDR3 DNA sequence: TGCGCCAGCAGCCAAGAAGGGGACTCAGGCGGTTACGAGCAGTACTTC.